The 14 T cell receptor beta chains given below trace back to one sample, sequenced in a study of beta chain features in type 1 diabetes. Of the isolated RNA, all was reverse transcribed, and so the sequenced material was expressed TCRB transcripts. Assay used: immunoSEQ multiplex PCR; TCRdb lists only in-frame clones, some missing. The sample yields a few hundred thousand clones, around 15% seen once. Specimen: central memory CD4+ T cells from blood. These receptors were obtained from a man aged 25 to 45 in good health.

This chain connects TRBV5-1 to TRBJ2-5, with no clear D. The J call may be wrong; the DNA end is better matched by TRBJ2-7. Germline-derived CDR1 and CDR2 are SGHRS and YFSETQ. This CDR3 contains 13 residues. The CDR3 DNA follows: TGCGCCAGCAGCCCCAGGTCCTCCTACGAGCAGTACTTC. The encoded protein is CASSPRSSYEQYF.

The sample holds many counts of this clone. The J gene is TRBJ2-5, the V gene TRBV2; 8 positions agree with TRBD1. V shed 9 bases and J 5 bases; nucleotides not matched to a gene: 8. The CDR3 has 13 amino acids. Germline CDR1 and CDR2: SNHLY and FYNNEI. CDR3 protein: CARTGERGETQYF. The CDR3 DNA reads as TGTGCCAGGACAGGGGAGAGGGGGGAGACCCAGTACTTC.

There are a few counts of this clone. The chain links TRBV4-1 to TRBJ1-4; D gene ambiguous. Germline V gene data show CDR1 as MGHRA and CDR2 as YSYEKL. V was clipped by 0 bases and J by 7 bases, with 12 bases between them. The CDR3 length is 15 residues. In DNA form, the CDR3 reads TGCGCCAGCAGCCAAGAAGGCATGAAGGCTGAAAAACTGTTTTTT. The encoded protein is CASSQEGMKAEKLFF.

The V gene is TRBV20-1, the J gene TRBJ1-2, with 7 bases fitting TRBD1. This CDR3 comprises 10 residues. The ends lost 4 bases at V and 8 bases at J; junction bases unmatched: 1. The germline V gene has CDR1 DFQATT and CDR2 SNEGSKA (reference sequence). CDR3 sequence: CSATDRGYTF. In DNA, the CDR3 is TGCAGTGCTACGGACAGGGGCTACACCTTC.

The CDR3 coding sequence is TGTGCCAGCAGTTACAACTACGAGCAGTACTTC. Its translation: CASSYNYEQYF. This chain joins TRBV2 and TRBJ2-7; unclear D gene. The CDR3 totals 11 residues. V was cut by 5 bases and J by 3 bases, with 5 bases left in between. Germline V gene sequence: CDR1 SNHLY, CDR2 FYNNEI. The full variable domain, its missing parts supplied by reference TRBV2 and TRBJ2-7, is EPEVTQTPSHQVTQMGQEVILRCVPISNHLYFYWYRQILGQKVEFLVSFYNNEISEKSEIFDDQFSVERPDGSNFTLKIRSTKLEDSAMYFCASSYNYEQYFGPGTRLTVT.

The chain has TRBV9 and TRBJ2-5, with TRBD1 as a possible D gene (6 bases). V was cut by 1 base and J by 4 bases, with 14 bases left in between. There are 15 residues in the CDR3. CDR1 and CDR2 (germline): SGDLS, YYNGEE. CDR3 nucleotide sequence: TGTGCCAGCAGCGTACAGGGGATTGGGAGAGAGACCCAGTACTTC. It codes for CASSVQGIGRETQYF.

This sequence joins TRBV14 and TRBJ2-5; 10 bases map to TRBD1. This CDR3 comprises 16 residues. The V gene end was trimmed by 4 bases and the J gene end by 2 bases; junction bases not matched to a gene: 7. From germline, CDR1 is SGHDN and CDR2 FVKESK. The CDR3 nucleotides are TGTGCCAGCAGCCGCGTGACAGGGGGCTTTCAAGAGACCCAGTACTTC. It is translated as CASSRVTGGFQETQYF.

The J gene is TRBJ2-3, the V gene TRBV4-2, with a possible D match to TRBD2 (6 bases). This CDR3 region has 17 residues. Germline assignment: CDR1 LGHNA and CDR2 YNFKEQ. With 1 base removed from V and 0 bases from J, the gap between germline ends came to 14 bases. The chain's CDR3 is CASSQATDYTSTDTQYF. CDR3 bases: TGTGCCAGCAGCCAAGCCACGGACTATACTAGCACAGATACGCAGTATTTT.

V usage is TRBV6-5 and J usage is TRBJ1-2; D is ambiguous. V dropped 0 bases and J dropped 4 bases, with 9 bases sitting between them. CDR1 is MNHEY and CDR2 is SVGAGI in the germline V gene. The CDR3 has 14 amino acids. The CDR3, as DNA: TGTGCCAGCAGTTACTCGATGCTGGGCTATGGCTACACCTTC. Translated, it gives CASSYSMLGYGYTF.

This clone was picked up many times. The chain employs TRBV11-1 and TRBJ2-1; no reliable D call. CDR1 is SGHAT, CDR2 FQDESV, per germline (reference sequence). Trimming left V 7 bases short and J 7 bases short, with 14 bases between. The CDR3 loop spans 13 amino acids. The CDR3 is CASTLYEANEQFF. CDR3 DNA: TGTGCCAGCACCCTCTACGAAGCAAATGAGCAGTTCTTC.

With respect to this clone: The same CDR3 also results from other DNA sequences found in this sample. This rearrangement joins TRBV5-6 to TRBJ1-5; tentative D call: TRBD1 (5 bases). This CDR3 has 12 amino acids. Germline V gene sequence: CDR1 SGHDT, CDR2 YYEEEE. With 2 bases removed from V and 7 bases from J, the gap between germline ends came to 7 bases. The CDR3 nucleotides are TGTGCCAGCAGCTTAAGGGACCAGCCCCAGCATTTT. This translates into CASSLRDQPQHF.

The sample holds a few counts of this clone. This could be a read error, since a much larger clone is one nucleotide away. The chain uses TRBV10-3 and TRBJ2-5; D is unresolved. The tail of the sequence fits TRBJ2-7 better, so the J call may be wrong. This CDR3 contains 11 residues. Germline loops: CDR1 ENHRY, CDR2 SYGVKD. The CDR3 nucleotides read TGTGCCAGCAGCCAAACCTACGAGCAGTACTTC. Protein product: CASSQTYEQYF.

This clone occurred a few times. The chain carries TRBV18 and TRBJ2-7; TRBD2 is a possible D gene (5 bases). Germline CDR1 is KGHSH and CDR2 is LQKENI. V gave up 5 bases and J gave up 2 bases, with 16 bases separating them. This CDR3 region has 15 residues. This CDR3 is CASSSGQAGTYEQYF. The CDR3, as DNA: TGTGCCAGCTCATCAGGCCAGGCGGGTACCTACGAGCAGTACTTC.

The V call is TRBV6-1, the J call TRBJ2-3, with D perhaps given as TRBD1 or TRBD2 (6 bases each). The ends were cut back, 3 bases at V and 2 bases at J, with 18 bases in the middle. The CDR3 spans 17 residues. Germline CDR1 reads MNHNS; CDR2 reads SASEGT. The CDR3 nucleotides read TGTGCCAGCAGTGATACCGGGTTAGGGGGGATCACAGATACGCAGTATTTT. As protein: CASSDTGLGGITDTQYF.